This T cell receptor (beta chain) is drawn from a study of shared clonotypes between healthy human individuals (dated by TCRdb to 2019 to 2021). Background for the entire study: A couple of women and a few men aged 18 to 49 years were included in the cohort. Leukapheresis yielded between about 0.9 and 9 billion PBMCs per donor. Different laboratories and diverse techniques were used to prepare libraries and sequence TCR repertoires, to increase sequencing depth and limit assay-specific biases. Blood TCR repertoires of roughly five healthy adults were deeply sequenced to estimate repertoire size and the extent of clonotype sharing between individuals. Beyond this particular receptor, the publication reports: Pairwise subsampling indicated that sequencing depth was expected to affect the degree of clonotype sharing among donors. The small number of donors limited the genetic and exposure-history diversity represented. Sampling was limited to blood, and TCR repertoires in tissue likely differ from TCR repertoires in blood.

TCR CDR3 regions were amplified from genomic DNA by multiplex PCR using the deep immunoSEQ assay. Extracted genomic DNA from each cell subset was distributed evenly across all wells of several immunoSEQ 96-well plates, and each plate was treated as a replicate. Each replicate PCR for unsorted PBMC received approximately 0.3 ug genomic DNA, equal to 25,000 to 30,000 T cell genomes. Unsorted PBMC genomic DNA was sequenced across ten immunoSEQ deep assay plates. Purified libraries were quantified with a Qubit 3.0 fluorometer, sized on a Bioanalyzer 2100, and re-quantified with the KAPA Library Quantification kit. Every immunoSEQ 96-well plate was sequenced on a separate single-read 150-cycle Illumina NextSeq 550 flow cell. The original pipeline was this. The immunoSEQ output contained only junctional sequences without quality scores, so filtering could not match that applied to full-length reads. To assign V/J genes and CDR3, sequences were annotated using PyIR, a Python wrapper for IgBLAST v1.9, with IMGT germline references. Reads were removed for weak V/J assignments (E-value above 1e-6), missing CDR3, stop codons, out-of-frame junctions, or ambiguous translated residues. V3J clonotypes were defined as sequences sharing an identical inferred V gene, J gene, and CDR3 amino acid sequence. Percentage overlap between repertoires was computed as shared unique clonotypes divided by the size of the smaller repertoire. Richness of each repertoire was evaluated using RTK rarefaction, the Chao1 estimator, and Recon v2.1 estimates of unobserved clonotypes. As stored in TCRdb, this immuneACCESS dataset retains in-frame rearrangements with V and J assigned. A fraction of the clones does not appear; measured against another copy, unresolved V genes explain less than half of the discrepancy, and the remainder lacks a known reason. The V and J calls and the clone size are those of that table, but D and trimming were determined from the DNA. This sample gives approximately 500,000 clones in total; 60% to 80% of them show up just once. 12% of the sample rests with the top ten.

Concerning this clone itself: No cognate antigen has been identified for it. Per-nucleotide qualities are absent, and no much larger clonotype sits a single base away.

Donors were healthy HIV-negative adults with no recently reported acute infections or vaccinations. All donors were Caucasian adults living in Nashville, Tennessee, USA. For unsorted samples, 100 million or so PBMCs were counted, and genomic DNA was extracted using the QIAamp DNA Blood Mini kit. Blood was collected by leukapheresis, and PBMCs were isolated by Ficoll-Histopaque density gradient centrifugation and then cryopreserved in liquid nitrogen vapor phase. This sequence originates from a woman aged 40 to 50 in good health. Some clones in this sample may be carry-over from other donors' samples. Sequencing was done on a sample of PBMCs.

The CDR3 sequence is CASGLVVSVAGVGSYNEQFF. The DNA is TGTGCTAGTGGTTTGGTAGTGTCGGTAGCGGGAGTAGGTTCCTACAATGAGCAGTTCTTC. The receptor chain draws on TRBV12-5 and TRBJ2-1, with 9 bases in between that match TRBD2. V and J are trimmed by 0 bases and 1 base, and the gene matches miss 13 bases of the junction. CDR1 and CDR2, per the germline V gene, are LGHNT and FRNRAP. From the cysteine up to the phenylalanine, the CDR3 has a length of 20 residues. Only the CDR3 DNA is retained, 60 bases long and in frame from the first base.